The 16 T cell receptor beta chains listed next were all sequenced from one sample in a study of glioma-infiltrating T cells. The iRepertoire nested amplicon-rescue multiplex PCR amplified TCR alpha and beta CDR3s from RNA. Each CDR3 protein is one row after TCRdb ran MiXCR on the multiplex PCR reads. The data contain around 190,000 distinct CDR3 sequences, about 47% of them seen just once; the ten biggest clones take up over 4%. Sequenced input: glioma tissue, nonneoplastic brain tissue, or PBMCs (not recorded which). The receptors were sampled from a human donor with low-grade glioma or glioblastoma, undergoing nonglioma brain surgery, or in good health (not recorded which).

Concerning this clonotype: A clone one base away is much larger, so this may be a read error. This chain connects TRBV6-2 or TRBV6-3 to TRBJ2-7, with D unresolved. V was cut by 4 bases and J by 6 bases, with 19 bases left in between. Germline lookup yields CDR1 MNHEY and CDR2 SVGEGT. The CDR3 has 15 amino acids. This chain's CDR3 is CASSLKPWSFFEQYF. The CDR3 DNA sequence: TGTGCCAGCAGTTTAAAACCCTGGTCCTTTTTCGAGCAGTACTTC.

In its sample, this clonotype was seen once. A much larger clone is a single base away; this may be a read error. The chain has TRBV10-3 and TRBJ1-3; D is perhaps TRBD1 (5 bases). Germline V lookup: CDR1 ENHRY, CDR2 SYGVKD. Between the trimmed V and J ends, which lost 8 bases and 1 base, there was a span of 12 bases. The CDR3 contains 14 residues. CDR3 in amino acids: CAIRDWDSGNTIYF. The CDR3 DNA sequence: TGTGCCATCCGGGACTGGGATTCTGGAAACACCATATATTTT.

This clonotype was seen a few times. The chain carries TRBV18 and TRBJ2-7; 9 nucleotides match TRBD2. V gave up 3 bases and J gave up 5 bases; unmatched junction bases: 5. The CDR3 has 14 amino acids. Germline V gene data show CDR1 as KGHSH and CDR2 as LQKENI. The CDR3 protein is CASSPVSGSDEQYF. CDR3 coding DNA: TGTGCCAGCTCACCTGTTAGCGGGAGCGACGAGCAGTACTTC.

Notes on this clonotype: It may be a read error: a sequence one base away is much more abundant. The chain combines TRBV7-9 with TRBJ2-7; a possible D gene is TRBD2 (6 bases). The germline V gene encodes CDR1 SEHNR and CDR2 FQNEAQ (reference sequence). Between the trimmed V and J ends, which lost 0 bases and 5 bases, there was a span of 17 bases. The CDR3 has 16 amino acids. The CDR3 region is CASSLALTIGRNEQYF. The CDR3 DNA sequence: TGTGCCAGCAGCTTAGCCCTCACTATCGGGAGAAACGAGCAGTACTTC.

The chain links TRBV2 to TRBJ2-2; TRBD2 agrees at 12 bases. J was trimmed by 1 base and V by 4 bases; bases with no gene match: 10. Germline assignment: CDR1 SNHLY and CDR2 FYNNEI. There are 19 residues in the CDR3. The CDR3, as DNA: TGTGCCAGCAGTGGGGCAGGACTAGCGGGAAACTGGAACACCGGGGAGCTGTTTTTT. It codes for CASSGAGLAGNWNTGELFF.

Comment on this clonotype: A much larger clone lies one base from this, so it may be a read error. The chain couples TRBV28 to TRBJ2-1; D is unresolved. Germline V CDR1 and CDR2: MDHEN, SYDVKM. The CDR3 is made up of 13 amino acids. In DNA, the CDR3 is TGTGCCACCAAGGACCCGTCCTACAATGGGCAGTTCTTC. Residues: CATKDPSYNGQFF.

As regards this clonotype: Given a much more abundant clone one base away, this may be a read error. V is TRBV2 and J is TRBJ2-3; TRBD2 matches 8 bases. Germline-derived CDR1 and CDR2 are SNHLY and FYNNEI. The CDR3 totals 16 residues. The CDR3 sequence is CASIEKVTAGEDTQYF. CDR3 bases: TGTGCCAGCATTGAAAAGGTGACAGCGGGAGAAGATACGCAGTATTTT.

V usage is TRBV29-1 and J usage is TRBJ2-7, with TRBD1 matching over 8 bases. Per the germline V gene, CDR1 is SQVTM and CDR2 is ANQGSEA. V dropped 4 bases and J dropped 4; count of bases not matched to a gene: 9. This CDR3 is built from 14 residues. The CDR3 protein is CSVAFGTGAYEQYF. The CDR3 DNA is TGCAGCGTTGCGTTTGGGACAGGCGCATACGAGCAGTACTTC.

This chain uses TRBV29-1 with TRBJ1-4; D possibly corresponds to TRBD1 (5 bases). Germline CDR1 reads SQVTM; CDR2 reads ANQGSEA. V lost 4 bases to trimming and J lost 7 bases, with 10 bases between them. The CDR3 loop spans 12 amino acids. In DNA, the CDR3 is TGCAGCGTTGCGGGGACGGCTGAAAAACTGTTTTTT. As protein: CSVAGTAEKLFF.

In this sample, this clonotype turned up many times. The chain employs TRBV6-1 and TRBJ2-2, with 7 nucleotides matching TRBD1. This CDR3 region has 15 residues. The ends lost 5 bases at V and 1 base at J; junction bases unmatched: 4. Germline loops: CDR1 MNHNS, CDR2 SASEGT. The CDR3 is CASSRGQENTGELFF. The CDR3 bases are TGTGCCAGCAGTCGTGGACAGGAGAACACCGGGGAGCTGTTTTTT.

This clonotype was counted at least ten times. J is TRBJ1-1 and V is TRBV10-2, with D tentatively TRBD1 (5 bases). The germline V and J ends were trimmed by 6 bases and 1 base, with 9 bases remaining between them. Germline assignment: CDR1 WSHSY and CDR2 SAAADI. This CDR3 has 13 residues. This chain's CDR3 is CASRQARNTEAFF. The CDR3 DNA is TGCGCCAGCAGACAGGCGAGGAACACTGAAGCTTTCTTT.

The CDR3 DNA sequence: TGCAGCGTTGGGGGAGGCGAAAAACTGTTTTTT. Its translation is CSVGGGEKLFF. The chain employs TRBV29-1 and TRBJ1-4; no definite D call. The CDR3 sequence is 11 residues long. V was trimmed by 4 bases and J by 8 bases, leaving 8 bases between them. Germline CDR1 SQVTM, CDR2 ANQGSEA.

CDR3 amino acids: CSVRGLVMSYNEQFF. CDR3 nucleotides: TGCAGCGTCCGGGGACTAGTTATGTCCTACAATGAGCAGTTCTTC. This chain links TRBV29-1 with TRBJ2-1; 8 bases map to TRBD2. The CDR3 loop spans 15 amino acids. Per the germline V gene, CDR1 is SQVTM and CDR2 is ANQGSEA. The V gene end was trimmed by 6 bases and the J gene end by 1 base; junction bases not matched to a gene: 8.

About this clonotype itself: A single base separates this from a much larger clone, so it may be a read error. J is TRBJ2-3 and V is TRBV19; 8 bases map to TRBD1. This CDR3 spans 14 amino acids. The ends lost 7 bases at V and 3 bases at J; junction bases unmatched: 6. Germline V gene data show CDR1 as LNHDA and CDR2 as SQIVND (reference sequence). Written as DNA, the CDR3 is TGTGCCAGTACCGAGGACAGGGAGACAGATACGCAGTATTTT. This sequence encodes CASTEDRETDTQYF.

A remark on this clonotype: This clone may be a read error of a much larger clone one base away. The genes are TRBV28 and TRBJ2-3; D is perhaps TRBD1 (6 bases). The CDR3 spans 11 residues. The V gene's germline CDR1 is MDHEN and CDR2 SYDVKM. Trimming cost V 9 bases and J 4 bases, with 8 bases left between them. CDR3 DNA sequence: TGTGCCAGACAGGGTCCAGATACGCAGTATTTT. It is translated as CARQGPDTQYF.

The chain has TRBV19 and TRBJ1-2, with TRBD1 as a possible D gene (5 bases). V was trimmed by 4 bases and J by 4 bases, leaving 16 bases between them. Germline assignment: CDR1 LNHDA and CDR2 SQIVND (reference sequence). The CDR3 has 15 amino acids. This CDR3 is CASSTRGGGFYGYTF. The CDR3 nucleotides read TGTGCCAGTAGTACGCGCGGGGGGGGATTCTATGGCTACACCTTC. The full variable domain, with the rest looked up from reference TRBV19 and TRBJ1-2, is DGGITQSPKYLFRKEGQNVTLSCEQNLNHDAMYWYRQDPGQGLRLIYYSQIVNDFQKGDIAEGYSVSREKKESFPLTVTSAQKNPTAFYLCASSTRGGGFYGYTFGSGTRLTVV.